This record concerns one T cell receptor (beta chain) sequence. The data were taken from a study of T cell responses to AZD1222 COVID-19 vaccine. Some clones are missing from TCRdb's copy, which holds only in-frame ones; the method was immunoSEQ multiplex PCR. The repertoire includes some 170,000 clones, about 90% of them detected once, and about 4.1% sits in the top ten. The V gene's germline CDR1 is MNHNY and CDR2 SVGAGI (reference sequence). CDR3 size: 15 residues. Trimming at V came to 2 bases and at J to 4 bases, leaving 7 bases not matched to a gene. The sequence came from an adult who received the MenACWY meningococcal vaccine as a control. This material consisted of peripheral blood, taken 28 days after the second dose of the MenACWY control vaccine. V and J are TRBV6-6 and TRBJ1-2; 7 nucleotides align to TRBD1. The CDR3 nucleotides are TGTGCCAGCAGTTACCCACGACAGGGAATCTATGGCTACACCTTC. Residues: CASSYPRQGIYGYTF.